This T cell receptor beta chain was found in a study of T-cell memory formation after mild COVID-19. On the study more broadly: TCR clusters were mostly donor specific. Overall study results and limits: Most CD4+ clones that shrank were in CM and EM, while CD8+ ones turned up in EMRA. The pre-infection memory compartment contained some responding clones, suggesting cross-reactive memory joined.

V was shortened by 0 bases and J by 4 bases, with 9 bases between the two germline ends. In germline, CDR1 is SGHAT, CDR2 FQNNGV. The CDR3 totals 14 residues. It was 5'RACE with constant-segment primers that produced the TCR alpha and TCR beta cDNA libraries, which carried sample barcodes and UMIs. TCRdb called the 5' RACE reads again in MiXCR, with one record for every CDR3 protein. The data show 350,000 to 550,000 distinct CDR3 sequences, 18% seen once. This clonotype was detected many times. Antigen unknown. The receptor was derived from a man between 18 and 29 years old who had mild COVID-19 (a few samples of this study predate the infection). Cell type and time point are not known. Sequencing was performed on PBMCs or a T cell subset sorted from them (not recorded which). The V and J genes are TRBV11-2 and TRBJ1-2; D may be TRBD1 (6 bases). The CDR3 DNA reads TGTGCCAGCAGCTTAGATCAGGGGAGCTATGGCTACACCTTC. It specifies CASSLDQGSYGYTF.